These 13 T cell receptor beta chains share one sample of origin, sequenced in a study of human T cells and chemical hapten exposure. Time point given: patch test 2, 6 weeks after DPC sensitization. The treatment here: therapeutic diphenylcyclopropenone sensitization with weekly scalp DPC. TCRdb re-derived calls from the RACE reads in MiXCR, one entry per CDR3 protein. This table holds about 380,000 distinct CDR3 sequences, 6% to 7% found once. Sequences were derived from whole blood, sampled in connection with sensitization to the hapten diphenylcyclopropenone (DPC). These receptors were taken from a woman aged 18-30 years with alopecia areata. Some clones in this sample may be carry-over from other donors' samples.

This clonotype was detected only a few times. The chain combines TRBV7-2 with TRBJ1-5, with D possibly being TRBD1 (5 bases). Trimming left V 2 bases short and J 5 bases short, with 10 bases between. The CDR3 runs to 14 residues. The germline gives CDR1 SGHTA, CDR2 FQGNSA. The CDR3 loop is CASSLRDGHQPQHF. CDR3 nucleotides: TGTGCCAGCAGCTTAAGGGACGGTCATCAGCCCCAGCATTTT.

In its sample, this clonotype was seen a few times. The chain links TRBV25-1 to TRBJ1-6, with 9 bases lining up with TRBD1. The length of the CDR3 is 14 residues. Trimming took 8 bases from V and 5 from J; bases not matched to a gene: 4. Germline V gene lookup returns CDR1 MGHDK and CDR2 SYGVNS. CDR3 coding DNA: TGTGCCAGCGGGGGGACAGGGAATAATTCACCCCTCCACTTT. Its translation is CASGGTGNNSPLHF. The entire variable domain, with the rest obtained from reference TRBV25-1 and TRBJ1-6, is as follows: EADIYQTPRYLVIGTGKKITLECSQTMGHDKMYWYQQDPGMELHLIHYSYGVNSTEKGDLSSESTVSRIRTEHFPLTLESARPSHTSQYLCASGGTGNNSPLHFGNGTRLTVT.

The V call is TRBV27, the J call TRBJ1-6, with 8 bases aligning to TRBD1. The germline gives CDR1 MNHEY, CDR2 SMNVEV (reference sequence). The CDR3 spans 15 residues. Losses at the gene ends were 5 bases for V and 3 bases for J; bases not matched to a gene: 3. The CDR3 DNA reads as TGTGCCAGCAGTCCACAGGGGGACTATAATTCACCCCTCCACTTT. Its translation: CASSPQGDYNSPLHF.

This clonotype showed up many times. The gene calls are TRBV7-2 and TRBJ2-4; D unresolved. The CDR3 has 11 residues. CDR1 is SGHTA, CDR2 FQGNSA, per germline. The germline V and J ends were trimmed by 6 bases and 5 bases, with 5 bases remaining between them. The CDR3: CASRGENIQYF. In nucleotides, the CDR3 is TGTGCCAGCAGAGGTGAAAACATTCAGTACTTC. The full variable domain, with the rest looked up from reference TRBV7-2 and TRBJ2-4, is GAGVSQSPSNKVTEKGKDVELRCDPISGHTALYWYRQSLGQGLEFLIYFQGNSAPDKSGLPSDRFSAERTGGSVSTLTIQRTQQEDSAVYLCASRGENIQYFGAGTRLSVL.

This clonotype was picked up many times. The rearrangement links TRBV5-1 to TRBJ1-5; weak D call: TRBD1 (5 bases). Germline assignment: CDR1 SGHRS and CDR2 YFSETQ. V lost 0 bases and J 5 bases, leaving 12 bases between the germline ends. The CDR3 totals 15 residues. The DNA for the CDR3 is TGCGCCAGCAGCTTGGACGGCAGGGTGCATCAGCCCCAGCATTTT. It is translated as CASSLDGRVHQPQHF.

This clonotype was seen at least ten times. The J gene is TRBJ2-1, the V gene TRBV29-1; 7 bases fit TRBD1. CDR1 is SQVTM and CDR2 is ANQGSEA in the germline V gene. The junction had 9 bases not matched to a gene; V was cut back by 7 bases and J by 9 bases. The CDR3 length is 12 residues. The CDR3 DNA reads as TGCAGCGCCTGGACAGGATCGGGTGAGCAGTTCTTC. Its protein is CSAWTGSGEQFF.

V is TRBV4-3 and J is TRBJ1-4; TRBD1 aligns across 11 bases. Germline V gene sequence: CDR1 LGHNA, CDR2 YSLEER. The ends lost 5 bases at V and 8 bases at J; junction bases unmatched: 7. The CDR3 is 15 residues long. The CDR3 here is CASSYGTGGPEKLFF. CDR3 DNA: TGCGCCAGCAGCTACGGGACAGGGGGTCCAGAAAAACTGTTTTTT.

To note about this clonotype: Since a much larger clone is just one base distant, this may be a read error. The rearrangement joins TRBV6-6 to TRBJ1-2; 7 bases line up with TRBD1. The CDR3 has 14 residues. Losses at the gene ends were 5 bases for V and 4 bases for J; bases not matched to a gene: 7. CDR1 is MNHNY and CDR2 is SVGAGI in the germline V gene (reference sequence). This CDR3 reads CASSQDRIFYGYTF. In DNA form, the CDR3 reads TGTGCCAGCAGTCAGGACAGGATCTTCTATGGCTACACCTTC.

This clonotype was detected many times. This chain links TRBV7-2 with TRBJ1-4; 9 nucleotides align to TRBD1. CDR3 size: 15 residues. The J segment lost 3 bases and the V segment lost 5 bases, leaving 4 bases of the junction unmatched. Germline V lookup: CDR1 SGHTA, CDR2 FQGNSA. CDR3 coding DNA: TGTGCCAGCAGCGCACAGGGGGCGGCTAATGAAAAACTGTTTTTT. Encoded protein: CASSAQGAANEKLFF.

This clonotype occurred many times. The J gene is TRBJ1-1, the V gene TRBV6-6; 7 positions agree with TRBD1. The germline V gene encodes CDR1 MNHNY and CDR2 SVGAGI (reference sequence). This CDR3 has 15 amino acids. J was trimmed by 4 bases and V by 4 bases; bases with no gene match: 9. CDR3 DNA sequence: TGTGCCAGCAGTTTCGACAGGGCCGACGGCACTGAAGCTTTCTTT. It specifies CASSFDRADGTEAFF.

The CDR3 DNA reads TGTGCCAGCAGCCAAGGACAGGGGGATTCACCCCTCCACTTT. It translates to CASSQGQGDSPLHF. The V and J genes are TRBV3-1 and TRBJ1-6; 9 positions match TRBD1. This CDR3 has 14 amino acids. Germline lookup yields CDR1 LGHDT and CDR2 YNNKEL (reference sequence). The trim removed 1 base at V and 8 bases at J, leaving 0 bases unmatched.

The chain links TRBV20-1 to TRBJ2-7, with D perhaps being TRBD1 or TRBD2 (5 bases each). V was pared by 5 bases and J by 2 bases, with 25 bases between. Germline loops: CDR1 DFQATT, CDR2 SNEGSKA (reference sequence). This CDR3 spans 17 amino acids. CDR3 bases: TGCAGTGCTGCACCCTTGTCAGAGGGACCTACCACCTACGAGCAGTACTTC. Residues: CSAAPLSEGPTTYEQYF.

This chain joins TRBV20-1 and TRBJ2-1; D could derive from TRBD1 or TRBD2 (5 bases each). The CDR3 has 14 amino acids. The V end was cut by 6 bases, the J end by 5 bases, with 17 bases between. CDR1 and CDR2 (germline): DFQATT, SNEGSKA (reference sequence). The CDR3 DNA sequence: TGCAGTGCCCCCGGGACGTCCCACAACAATGAGCAGTTCTTC. Translation gives CSAPGTSHNNEQFF.